The entry below describes one T cell receptor beta chain. Its cognate antigen is unknown. V gave up 0 bases and J gave up 2 bases, with 12 bases separating them. CDR1 and CDR2 from the germline V gene are MGHRA and YSYEKL. The CDR3 has 16 amino acids. The data originate from a study of immune cell composition in non-small cell lung cancer. Study-level results: No significant correlation existed between pack-years smoked and tumour clonality. Roughly 75% of squamous and roughly 34% of adenocarcinoma cases had tumour-associated clones >0.5%. Shared sequences between tumour-reactive and dominant in vivo clones were not proven.

Sequencing used immunoSEQ multiplex PCR; TCRdb keeps in-frame clones, though not all of them. Of roughly 15,000 clones in the sample, approximately 80% were seen once. The sequence was collected from a human donor with non-small cell lung cancer. Sample: lung tumor tissue. The rearrangement uses TRBV4-1 and TRBJ2-3; a possible D gene is TRBD1 (6 bases). Here the CDR3 DNA reads TGCGCCAGCAGCCAAGATGAGGGGACAAACACAGATACGCAGTATTTT. It translates to CASSQDEGTNTDTQYF.